This T cell receptor (beta chain) was retrieved from a study of molecular identifiers for immune sequencing clone quantification. The bulk TCR libraries were made with methods described before and with listed TCR primers. Via MiXCR, TCRdb re-called the PCR reads, giving one row per CDR3 protein. The top ten clones hold over 2% of a sample with about 6,100 distinct CDR3 sequences, approximately 15% of them seen once. Study findings and constraints: Clonotypes surpassing 20 RNA copies contained over 98% of effector molecules, versus under 1% in naive cells.

V dropped 5 bases and J dropped 2 bases, with 17 bases sitting between them. The germline gives CDR1 SEHNR, CDR2 FQNEAQ (reference sequence). The CDR3 extends over 16 amino acids. Between 20,000 and 1,000,000 sorted cells, with 10%, 30% or 50% RNA, yielded naive CD8 libraries. Naive CD8 T cells, phenotype CD8+CD4-CCR7+CD45RA+, were sorted. Within the sample, this clonotype is medium-sized (0.01 to 0.1%). What it binds is unknown. The chain uses TRBV7-9 and TRBJ2-3, with TRBD2 as a possible D gene (6 bases). What was sequenced was naive CD8+ T cells from blood, with Jurkat cell RNA spiked in. Subset of the sample: FACS-sorted CD8+CD4-CCR7+CD45RA+ naive T cells. The receptor's source is a human donor in good health. Some libraries in this study had Jurkat cell RNA spiked in. CDR3 bases: TGTGCCAGCAGCGCCACCGGGAGCCAGCCCACAGATACGCAGTATTTT. It yields the protein CASSATGSQPTDTQYF. The full variable domain, completed using reference TRBV7-9 and TRBJ2-3, is DTGVSQNPRHKITKRGQNVTFRCDPISEHNRLYWYRQTLGQGPEFLTYFQNEAQLEKSRLLSDRFSAERPKGSFSTLEIQRTEQGDSAMYLCASSATGSQPTDTQYFGPGTRLTVL.